This TCR beta chain was recorded in a study of T cells after yellow fever vaccination. TCRdb re-derived calls from the 5' RACE reads in MiXCR, one entry per CDR3 protein. This table holds around 320,000 distinct CDR3 sequences, approximately 4% found once. This clonotype turned up a few times. The antigen remains undetermined. Study-wide points: Among primary-vaccination clones, most reappeared after the booster, at 96% for CD4 and 88% for CD8.

V lost 0 bases to trimming and J lost 2 bases, with 13 bases between them. Looked up from germline, CDR1 is SGHVS and CDR2 is FQNEAQ. The length of the CDR3 is 16 residues. The TCR comes from a man between 18 and 35 years old who received the YFV17D yellow fever vaccine. The sample was PBMCs, taken 15 days after the yellow fever booster vaccination. V and J are TRBV7-8 and TRBJ1-2; D unclear. The CDR3 DNA reads TGTGCCAGCAGCTTAGCCTCAGTGACCATAAACTATGGCTACACCTTC. Its protein is CASSLASVTINYGYTF.